Listed below are T cell receptor beta chains from one sample, sequenced in a study of cytotoxic CD8 clonotypes in ibrutinib-treated CLL. Assay used: immunoSEQ multiplex PCR; TCRdb lists only in-frame clones, some missing. Counted here are 250,000 to 350,000 clones, 70% to 80% occurring once; the ten biggest clones make up about 5.3%. Sequenced here: PBMCs, sampled at disease progression, from a patient treated with ibrutinib. These TCRs come from a human donor with chronic lymphocytic leukemia. Both conserved end residues are part of each CDR3. Fields, in order: D gene, V gene, J gene, clone size, CDR3 protein, CDR3 DNA. A D gene is named only where the DNA matches it firmly. Some rows mark clone size as missing; the rest say once, few, many or name a class of expanded clone.

>-|TRBV2|TRBJ2-7|few
CASTYRQVSHEQYF
TGTGCCAGCACCTACCGACAGGTTTCGCACGAGCAGTACTTC
>TRBD1|TRBV10-3|TRBJ1-1|-
CAISESPHTGTGLGTEAFF
TGTGCCATCAGTGAGTCACCCCATACCGGGACAGGCCTTGGGACTGAAGCTTTCTTT
>-|TRBV29-1|TRBJ1-2|-
CSVTGHYGYTF
TGCAGCGTTACTGGACACTATGGCTACACCTTC
>-|TRBV5-4|TRBJ2-6|-
CASSPPGTGANVLTF
TGTGCCAGCAGCCCTCCCGGGACTGGGGCCAACGTCCTGACTTTC
>TRBD1|TRBV9|TRBJ2-1|-
CASSVETGGEQFF
TGTGCCAGCAGCGTAGAGACAGGGGGCGAGCAGTTCTTC
>TRBD1|TRBV7-8|TRBJ2-5|-
CASSVRDRQTQYF
TGTGCCAGCAGCGTCCGGGACAGACAGACCCAGTACTTC
>TRBD2|TRBV4-1|TRBJ2-3|-
CASSQSILAGGPSTDTQYF
TGCGCCAGCAGCCAATCTATCCTAGCGGGGGGGCCCAGCACAGATACGCAGTATTTT
>-|TRBV5-1|TRBJ2-3|-
CASSLSGRGTDTQYF
TGCGCCAGCAGCTTGTCCGGGAGAGGGACAGATACGCAGTATTTT
>-|TRBV4-3|TRBJ1-5|-
CASSQDRQGSDQPQHF
TGCGCCAGCAGCCAAGATAGGCAGGGGTCGGATCAGCCCCAGCATTTT
>-|TRBV4-1|TRBJ1-1|-
CASSQVGGRQGRTEAFF
TGCGCCAGCAGCCAAGTAGGGGGTCGTCAGGGTCGCACTGAAGCTTTCTTT
>TRBD1|TRBV28|TRBJ2-7|-
CASSLQGAAYEQYF
TGTGCCAGCAGCCTCCAGGGGGCGGCCTACGAGCAGTACTTC
>-|TRBV11-2|TRBJ1-1|-
CASSTAGATEAFF
TGTGCCAGCAGCACTGCAGGGGCCACTGAAGCTTTCTTT
>TRBD1|TRBV5-5|TRBJ2-7|-
CASSFQRQGAYEQYF
TGTGCCAGCAGCTTCCAGAGACAGGGGGCCTACGAGCAGTACTTC
>-|TRBV11-2|TRBJ1-2|-
CASSLAGLYGYTF
TGTGCCAGCAGCTTAGCGGGCCTCTATGGCTACACCTTC
>-|TRBV6-5|TRBJ2-7|-
CASSYVSGHLMGEQYF
TGTGCCAGCAGTTACGTATCAGGACACCTCATGGGCGAGCAGTACTTC
>TRBD1|TRBV11-2|TRBJ2-1|-
CASSTTGQGANEQFF
TGTGCCAGCAGCACGACGGGACAGGGGGCAAATGAGCAGTTCTTC
>TRBD2|TRBV6-5|TRBJ2-1|-
CASSSPGLGLNEQFF
TGTGCCAGCAGTTCGCCGGGACTAGGTCTCAATGAGCAGTTCTTC
>-|TRBV5-1|TRBJ2-2|few
CASREEWIVGELFF
TGCGCCAGCAGGGAGGAGTGGATAGTAGGGGAGCTGTTTTTT
>TRBD2|TRBV7-6|TRBJ2-3|once
CASSHGLAGVTDTQYF
TGTGCCAGCAGCCATGGACTAGCGGGGGTCACAGATACGCAGTATTTT
>-|TRBV2|TRBJ1-6|once
CASSRPYNSPLHF
TGTGCCAGCAGTCGCCCGTATAATTCACCCCTCCACTTT
>TRBD1|TRBV7-6|TRBJ2-7|-
CASSPGTGPAYEQYF
TGTGCCAGCAGCCCTGGGACAGGGCCAGCCTACGAGCAGTACTTC
>-|TRBV18|TRBJ2-7|-
CASSPYFLGGRVYEQYF
TGTGCCAGCTCACCATATTTCTTAGGGGGGCGCGTGTACGAGCAGTACTTC
>TRBD2|TRBV10-3|TRBJ2-7|few
CATKTPGLRPYEQYF
TGTGCCACAAAAACCCCGGGACTAAGACCCTACGAGCAGTACTTC
>-|TRBV29-1|TRBJ2-1|once
CSVEGLASYNEQFF
TGCAGCGTTGAAGGTCTGGCTTCCTACAATGAGCAGTTCTTC
>TRBD1|TRBV18|TRBJ1-6|-
CASSLRQGNNSPLHF
TGTGCCAGCTCACTACGACAGGGGAATAATTCACCCCTCCACTTT
>TRBD2|TRBV5-1|TRBJ2-1|once
CASSLALRGGHNEQFF
TGCGCCAGCAGCTTGGCGTTGCGGGGGGGCCACAATGAGCAGTTCTTC
>-|TRBV4-3|TRBJ2-7|-
CASSQAMSSYEQYF
TGCGCCAGCAGCCAAGCAATGAGCTCCTACGAGCAGTACTTC
>-|TRBV4-1|TRBJ2-7|-
CASSQVVSSTRGEQYF
TGCGCCAGCAGCCAAGTAGTTTCTAGTACGAGGGGGGAGCAGTACTTC
>TRBD2|TRBV6-5|TRBJ2-5|-
CASTENWGGETQYF
TGTGCCAGCACCGAGAACTGGGGGGGAGAGACCCAGTACTTC
>-|TRBV7-4|TRBJ1-2|once
CASSLNSARDYGYTF
TGTGCCAGCAGCTTAAACTCGGCCAGGGACTATGGCTACACCTTC
>TRBD1|TRBV6-5|TRBJ1-2|-
CASSYLRDRGSGYTF
TGTGCCAGCAGTTACTTAAGGGACAGGGGATCAGGCTACACCTTC
>-|TRBV5-1|TRBJ1-2|-
CASSSVLGSLGYTF
TGCGCCAGCAGCTCCGTGCTAGGGAGTCTTGGCTACACCTTC
>TRBD1|TRBV5-6|TRBJ2-5|-
CASSLYGPGGKGSQYF
TGTGCCAGCAGCCTCTACGGACCAGGGGGCAAAGGGTCCCAGTACTTC
>TRBD2|TRBV2|TRBJ2-7|few
CASSKVERGDYEQYF
TGTGCCAGCAGCAAGGTCGAGCGGGGGGACTACGAGCAGTACTTC
>-|TRBV29-1|TRBJ2-7|-
CSVGRGELLYEQYF
TGCAGCGTTGGTAGGGGCGAACTCCTCTACGAGCAGTACTTC
>-|TRBV6-5|TRBJ2-7|few
CASSQTSLDEQYF
TGTGCCAGCAGCCAGACCAGCCTTGACGAGCAGTACTTC
>TRBD1|TRBV4-3|TRBJ1-2|-
CASSQGDRATPLYGYTF
TGCGCCAGCAGCCAGGGTGACAGGGCCACCCCACTCTATGGCTACACCTTC
>TRBD1|TRBV27|TRBJ2-1|once
CASSFRGPYNEQFF
TGTGCCAGCAGCTTTAGGGGGCCCTACAATGAGCAGTTCTTC
>TRBD1|TRBV6-6|TRBJ1-1|-
CASSSPGQMNTEAFF
TGTGCCAGCAGTTCACCGGGACAGATGAACACTGAAGCTTTCTTT
>TRBD2|TRBV29-1|TRBJ2-7|once
CSVERGGVREQYF
TGCAGCGTTGAACGGGGGGGCGTGCGAGAGCAGTACTTC
>TRBD1|TRBV27|TRBJ2-4|-
CASSHRGLAKNIQYF
TGTGCCAGCAGTCACAGGGGGCTAGCCAAAAACATTCAGTACTTC
>TRBD1|TRBV6-1|TRBJ2-4|-
CASSEGQPRWAKNIQYF
TGTGCCAGCAGTGAGGGACAGCCGAGGTGGGCCAAAAACATTCAGTACTTC
>TRBD1|TRBV10-3|TRBJ1-1|-
CAISEGQGSTEAFF
TGTGCCATCAGTGAGGGACAGGGTTCGACTGAAGCTTTCTTT
>TRBD1|TRBV19|TRBJ2-3|once
CASAFRTGGHMDTQYF
TGTGCCAGTGCATTTAGGACAGGTGGCCACATGGATACGCAGTATTTT
>-|TRBV6-1|TRBJ2-3|-
CASSQQGFPDTQYF
TGTGCCAGCAGTCAACAGGGTTTCCCAGATACGCAGTATTTT
>-|TRBV2|TRBJ2-5|-
CASRTTGTLGGRETQYF
TGTGCCAGCAGGACCACCGGGACATTGGGAGGTCGCGAGACCCAGTACTTC
>-|TRBV6-1|TRBJ1-1|-
CASSEVGVRDTEAFF
TGTGCCAGCAGTGAAGTAGGGGTTAGGGACACTGAAGCTTTCTTT
>-|TRBV4-1|TRBJ1-1|-
CASRYRVVQAAAKANTEAFF
TGCGCCAGCAGATATCGAGTTGTCCAGGCGGCGGCGAAAGCGAACACTGAAGCTTTCTTT
>TRBD1|TRBV11-2|TRBJ2-7|-
CASSLDLWTGLLYEQYF
TGTGCCAGCAGCTTAGATCTATGGACAGGCCTTCTCTACGAGCAGTACTTC
>TRBD1|TRBV6-1|TRBJ1-3|-
CASSSQGAGNTIYF
TGTGCCAGCAGTAGCCAGGGGGCTGGAAACACCATATATTTT